These 2 T cell receptor beta chains were sequenced from one sample in a study of cytomegalovirus exposure and HLA in healthy donors (dated by TCRdb to about 2017). The library was built by means of the immunoSEQ multiplex PCR assay. TCRdb took over this immuneACCESS table, retaining in-frame rearrangements with V and J assigned. Such tables are incomplete; in checked studies, under half of the missing clones stem from an unresolved V gene, and the remainder is unexplained. Present in this sample are around 250,000 clones, 90% of which were seen just once. Of the sample, 0.35% to 0.4% falls within the top ten clones. Specimen: PBMCs. The receptors stem from a woman under 30 in good health and CMV-seronegative.

The chain employs TRBV28 and TRBJ2-1, with 7 bases aligning to TRBD1. The length of the CDR3 is 14 residues. Germline assignment: CDR1 MDHEN and CDR2 SYDVKM. The J segment lost 5 bases and the V segment lost 4 bases, leaving 5 bases of the junction unmatched. CDR3 sequence: CASSYRGRDNEQFF. The CDR3 DNA follows: TGTGCCAGCAGTTACAGGGGTAGGGACAATGAGCAGTTCTTC.

Turning to this clone: Being one base from a much bigger clone, this may be a read error. Within the sample, other DNA sequences also encode this same CDR3. V and J are TRBV7-2 and TRBJ2-5; TRBD2 aligns across 12 bases. The CDR3 length is 18 residues. Germline-derived CDR1 and CDR2 are SGHTA and FQGNSA. V lost 6 bases, J lost 0 bases, and 11 bases stayed unmatched. This CDR3 is CASSLYSSGGVYQETQYF. The CDR3 nucleotides are TGTGCCAGCAGTTTATATTCTAGCGGGGGGGTGTACCAAGAGACCCAGTACTTC.